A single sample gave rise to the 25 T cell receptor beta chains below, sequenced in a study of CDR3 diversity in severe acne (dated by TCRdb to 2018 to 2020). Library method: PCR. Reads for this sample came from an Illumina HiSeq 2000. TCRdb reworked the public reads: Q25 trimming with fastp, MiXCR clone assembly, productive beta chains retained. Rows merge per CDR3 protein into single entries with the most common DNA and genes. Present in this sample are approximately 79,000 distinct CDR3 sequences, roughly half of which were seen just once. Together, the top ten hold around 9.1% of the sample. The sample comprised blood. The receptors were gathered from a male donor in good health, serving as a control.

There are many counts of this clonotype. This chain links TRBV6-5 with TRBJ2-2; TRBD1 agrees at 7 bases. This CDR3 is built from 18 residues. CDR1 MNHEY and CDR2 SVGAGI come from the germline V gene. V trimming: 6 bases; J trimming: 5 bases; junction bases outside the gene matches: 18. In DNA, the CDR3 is TGTGCCAGCAGATCCGGGACAGCGATACTACGAAGAACCGGGGAGCTGTTTTTT. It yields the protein CASRSGTAILRRTGELFF.

The CDR3 DNA follows: TGTGCCAGCAGCCAAGATTTAGGCGGCTATGGCTACACCTTC. Protein sequence: CASSQDLGGYGYTF. The J gene is TRBJ1-2, the V gene TRBV7-3, with D unclear. CDR1 and CDR2 (germline): SGHTA, FQGTGA. V lost 5 bases and J 4 bases, leaving 14 bases between the germline ends. CDR3 length: 14 residues. Together with reference TRBV7-3 and TRBJ1-2, the CDR3 gives the full variable domain: GAGVSQTPSNKVTEKGKYVELRCDPISGHTALYWYRQSLGQGPEFLIYFQGTGAADDSGLPNDRFFAVRPEGSVSTLKIQRTERGDSAVYLCASSQDLGGYGYTFGSGTRLTVV.

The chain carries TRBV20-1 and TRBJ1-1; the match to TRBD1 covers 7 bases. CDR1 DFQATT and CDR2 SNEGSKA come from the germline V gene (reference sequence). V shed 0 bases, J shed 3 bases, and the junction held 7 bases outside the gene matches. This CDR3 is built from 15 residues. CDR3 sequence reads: CSARDQQGWDTEAFF. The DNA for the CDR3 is TGCAGTGCTAGAGACCAACAGGGGTGGGACACTGAAGCTTTCTTT.

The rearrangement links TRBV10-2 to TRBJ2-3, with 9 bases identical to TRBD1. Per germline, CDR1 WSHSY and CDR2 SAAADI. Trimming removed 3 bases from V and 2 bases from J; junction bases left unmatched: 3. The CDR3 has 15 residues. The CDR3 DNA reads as TGCGCCAGCAGTGAACAGGGGGCCCTCACAGATACGCAGTATTTT. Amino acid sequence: CASSEQGALTDTQYF.

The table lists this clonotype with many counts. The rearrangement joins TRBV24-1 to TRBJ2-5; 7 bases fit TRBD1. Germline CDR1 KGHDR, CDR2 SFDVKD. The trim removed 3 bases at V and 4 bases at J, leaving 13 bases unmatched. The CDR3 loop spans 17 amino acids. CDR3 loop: CATSDLEQGNSLETQYF. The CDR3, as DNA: TGTGCCACCAGTGATCTAGAACAGGGGAACTCTCTAGAGACCCAGTACTTC.

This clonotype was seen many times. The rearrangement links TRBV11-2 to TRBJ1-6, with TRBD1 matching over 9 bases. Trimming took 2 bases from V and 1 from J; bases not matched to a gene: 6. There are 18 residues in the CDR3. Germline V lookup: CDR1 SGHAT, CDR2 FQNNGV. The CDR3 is CASSLWDRVFSYNSPLHF. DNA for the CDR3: TGTGCCAGCAGCTTATGGGACAGGGTTTTTTCCTATAATTCACCCCTCCACTTT.

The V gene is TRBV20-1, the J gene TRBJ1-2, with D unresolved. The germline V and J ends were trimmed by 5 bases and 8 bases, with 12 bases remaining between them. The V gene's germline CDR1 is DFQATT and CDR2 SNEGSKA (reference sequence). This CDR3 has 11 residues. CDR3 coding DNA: TGCAGTGCTCCGACCGTTTTCGGCTACACCTTC. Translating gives CSAPTVFGYTF.

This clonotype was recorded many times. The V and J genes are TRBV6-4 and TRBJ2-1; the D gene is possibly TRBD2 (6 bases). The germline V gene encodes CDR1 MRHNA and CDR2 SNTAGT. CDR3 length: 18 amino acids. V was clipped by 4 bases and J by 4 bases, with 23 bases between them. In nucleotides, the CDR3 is TGTGCCAGCAGTGCTTGGGGGGATCGTGCAAATAGGTACAATGAGCAGTTCTTC. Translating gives CASSAWGDRANRYNEQFF.

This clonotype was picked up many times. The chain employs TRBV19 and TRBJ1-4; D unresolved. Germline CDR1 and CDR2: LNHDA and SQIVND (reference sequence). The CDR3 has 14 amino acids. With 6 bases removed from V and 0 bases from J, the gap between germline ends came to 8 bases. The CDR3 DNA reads TGTGCCAGTAGCAACGGAGCAACTAATGAAAAACTGTTTTTT. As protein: CASSNGATNEKLFF.

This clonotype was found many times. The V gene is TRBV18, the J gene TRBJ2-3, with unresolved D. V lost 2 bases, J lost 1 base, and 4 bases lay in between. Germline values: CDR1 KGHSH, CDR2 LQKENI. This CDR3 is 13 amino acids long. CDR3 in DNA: TGTGCCAGCTCACCATATGGCACAGATACGCAGTATTTT. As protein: CASSPYGTDTQYF.

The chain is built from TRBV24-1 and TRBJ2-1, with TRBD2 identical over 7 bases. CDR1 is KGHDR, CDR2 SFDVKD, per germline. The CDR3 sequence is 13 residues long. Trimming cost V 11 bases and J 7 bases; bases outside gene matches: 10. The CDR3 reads CASSPLARNEQFF. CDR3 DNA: TGTGCCAGCAGCCCACTAGCGAGGAATGAGCAGTTCTTC.

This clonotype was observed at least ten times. For the CDR3, the DNA is TGTGCCAGCAGCATCGGGACTAGCGGGGAGTATAGCACAGATACGCAGTATTTT. It encodes CASSIGTSGEYSTDTQYF. V gene TRBV7-9 combines with J gene TRBJ2-3; 13 nucleotides line up with TRBD2. The germline V gene has CDR1 SEHNR and CDR2 FQNEAQ (reference sequence). This CDR3 has 18 residues. Losses at the gene ends were 5 bases for V and 0 bases for J; bases not matched to a gene: 8.

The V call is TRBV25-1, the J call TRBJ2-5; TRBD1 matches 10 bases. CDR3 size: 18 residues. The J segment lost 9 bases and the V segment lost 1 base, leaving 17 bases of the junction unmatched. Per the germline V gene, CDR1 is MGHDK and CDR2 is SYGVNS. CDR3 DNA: TGTGCCAGCAGTGAATTCTTGGGACAGGGGCGGTCTGAGGAGGCCCAGTACTTC. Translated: CASSEFLGQGRSEEAQYF.

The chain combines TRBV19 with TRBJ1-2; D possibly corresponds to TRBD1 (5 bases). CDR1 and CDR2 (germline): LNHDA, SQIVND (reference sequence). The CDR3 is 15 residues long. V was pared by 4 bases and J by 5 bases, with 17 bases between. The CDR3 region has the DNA TGTGCCAGTAGTAGTCCCCAAACAGGAACTTATGGCTACACCTTC. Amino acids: CASSSPQTGTYGYTF.

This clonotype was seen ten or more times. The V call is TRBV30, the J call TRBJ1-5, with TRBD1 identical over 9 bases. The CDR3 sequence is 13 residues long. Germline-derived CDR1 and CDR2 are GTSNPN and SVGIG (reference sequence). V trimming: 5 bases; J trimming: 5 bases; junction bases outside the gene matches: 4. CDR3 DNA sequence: TGTGCCTGGGGGACAGGGTTGGATCAGCCCCAGCATTTT. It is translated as CAWGTGLDQPQHF.

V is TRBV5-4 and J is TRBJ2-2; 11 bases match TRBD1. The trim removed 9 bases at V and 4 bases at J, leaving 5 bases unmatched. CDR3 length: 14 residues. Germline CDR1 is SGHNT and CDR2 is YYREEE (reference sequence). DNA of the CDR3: TGTGCCACCGGGACAGGGGGTTTCACCGGGGAGCTGTTTTTT. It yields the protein CATGTGGFTGELFF.

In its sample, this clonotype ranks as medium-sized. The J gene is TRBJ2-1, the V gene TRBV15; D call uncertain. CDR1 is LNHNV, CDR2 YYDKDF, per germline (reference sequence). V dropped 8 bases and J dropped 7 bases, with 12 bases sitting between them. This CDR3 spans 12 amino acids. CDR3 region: CATETRVNEQFF. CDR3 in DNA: TGTGCCACCGAAACAAGGGTGAATGAGCAGTTCTTC.

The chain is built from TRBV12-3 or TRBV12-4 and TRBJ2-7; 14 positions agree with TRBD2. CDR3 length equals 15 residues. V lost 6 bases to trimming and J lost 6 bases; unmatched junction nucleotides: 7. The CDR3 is CASRPTSGRAVEQYF. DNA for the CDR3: TGTGCCAGCAGACCGACTAGCGGGAGGGCTGTCGAGCAGTACTTC.

Here the CDR3 reads CASSELGPDTQYF. The CDR3 nucleotides read TGTGCCAGCAGTGAATTAGGGCCCGATACGCAGTATTTT. The V and J genes are TRBV25-1 and TRBJ2-3, with no clear D. Germline CDR1 and CDR2: MGHDK and SYGVNS. The CDR3 sequence is 13 residues long. V dropped 1 base and J dropped 6 bases, with 8 bases sitting between them.

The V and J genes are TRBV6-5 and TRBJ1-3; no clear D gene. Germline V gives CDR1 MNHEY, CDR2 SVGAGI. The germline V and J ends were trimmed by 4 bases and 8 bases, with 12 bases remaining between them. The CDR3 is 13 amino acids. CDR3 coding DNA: TGTGCCAGCAGTTCAATCAACGGGGACACCATATATTTT. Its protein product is CASSSINGDTIYF.

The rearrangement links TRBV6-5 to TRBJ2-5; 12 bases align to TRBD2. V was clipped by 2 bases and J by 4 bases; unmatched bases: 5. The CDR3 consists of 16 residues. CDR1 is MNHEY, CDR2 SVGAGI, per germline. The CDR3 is CASSYRASGGAETQYF. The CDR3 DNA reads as TGTGCCAGCAGTTACCGGGCTAGCGGGGGGGCAGAGACCCAGTACTTC.

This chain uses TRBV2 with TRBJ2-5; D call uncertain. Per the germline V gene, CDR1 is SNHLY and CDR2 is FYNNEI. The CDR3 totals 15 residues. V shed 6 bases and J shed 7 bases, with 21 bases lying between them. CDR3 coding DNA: TGTGCCAGCAGCTCTACTATGCCCGCCATTGGGACCCAGTACTTC. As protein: CASSSTMPAIGTQYF.

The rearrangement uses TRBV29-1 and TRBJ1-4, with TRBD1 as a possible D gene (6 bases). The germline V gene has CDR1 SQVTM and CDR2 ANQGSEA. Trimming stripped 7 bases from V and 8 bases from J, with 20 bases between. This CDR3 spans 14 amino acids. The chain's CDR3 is CSAKGGLEGEKLFF. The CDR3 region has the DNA TGCAGCGCCAAGGGGGGGTTGGAGGGCGAAAAACTGTTTTTT.

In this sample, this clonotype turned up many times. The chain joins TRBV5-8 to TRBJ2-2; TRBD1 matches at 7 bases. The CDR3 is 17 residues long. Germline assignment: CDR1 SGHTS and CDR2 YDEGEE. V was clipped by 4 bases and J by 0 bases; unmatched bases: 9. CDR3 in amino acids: CASSQSQGVANTGELFF. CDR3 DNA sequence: TGTGCCAGCAGCCAAAGCCAGGGGGTTGCGAACACCGGGGAGCTGTTTTTT.

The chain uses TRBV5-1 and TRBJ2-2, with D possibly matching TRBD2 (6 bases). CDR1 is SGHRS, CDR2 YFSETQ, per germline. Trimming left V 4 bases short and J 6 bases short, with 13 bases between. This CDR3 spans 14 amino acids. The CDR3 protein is CASSPGTGAGELFF. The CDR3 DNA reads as TGCGCCAGCAGCCCTGGAACGGGAGCCGGGGAGCTGTTTTTT.